This TCR beta chain derives from a study of blood T cell repertoires in COVID-19. TCRdb's copy holds only in-frame clones and misses some; the assay was immunoSEQ multiplex PCR. The sample yields roughly 4,600 clones, 70% to 90% seen once. Trimming took off 3 bases at V and 3 bases at J, with 13 bases between the two ends. The length of the CDR3 is 15 residues. The germline V gene encodes CDR1 SGHDT and CDR2 YYEEEE. The V and J genes are TRBV5-6 and TRBJ1-5, with a weak D call TRBD1 (6 bases). The sequence derives from a woman of 80 years or more with acute or convalescent COVID-19. The material sequenced was peripheral blood. The CDR3: CASSSARDNNQPQHF. The DNA for the CDR3 is TGTGCCAGCAGCTCCGCCCGGGACAACAATCAGCCCCAGCATTTT.